Described below is a single T cell receptor (beta chain) sequence and its context. In this sample, this clone turned up a few times. It has no known antigen specificity. Base quality data are lacking; no much larger clone is found one base away. Each donor gave one peripheral blood draw, roughly 0.11 L on average, collected into heparinised tubes. A BD FACSAria II and a panel including CD45RO, CCR7, CD25, CD127, CD95 and CD27 were used to sort naive, central memory, regulatory and stem cell-like memory CD4+ T cells. Purity was above 95% for every sorted population. PBMCs were isolated right away by Lymphoprep density gradient centrifugation and were stained directly, without culture. So that batch effects would be minimized, each experiment stained and sorted samples in pairs, pairing one healthy donor with one patient. This sample was taken from a study of beta chain features in type 1 diabetes (dated by TCRdb to 2016 to 2018). Concerning the study at large: No differences in mean age, gender distribution, total cell number or subset yield were found between patients and healthy donors. In the study, TCRB repertoires of sorted circulating CD4+ T cell subsets from recently diagnosed type 1 diabetes patients were compared with those of matched healthy donors. Whereas all 30 or so donors provided naive and central memory subsets, regulatory and stem cell-like memory subsets were isolated from just 8 patients and roughly 8 healthy donors. A total of around 100 million sorted cells were examined across all samples, and RNA yield correlated strongly with the number of cells per subset. The paper as a whole reports these results and caveats: Shorter templates might have been favored by PCR, but patient and control samples were amplified and corrected together, so both groups would have been affected equally by any skew. Fewer insertions and more nucleotide deletions at VDJ recombination sites were observed in patients with type 1 diabetes, implying thymic rearrangement abnormalities. In all four CD4+ subsets, TCRB CDR3 length was moderately but significantly shorter in type 1 diabetes patients. Because the HLA sub-analyses included only small numbers of individuals, any influence of HLA type on TCRB rearrangement was left unresolved. Naive, central memory and regulatory TCRB repertoires appeared to be more alike among patients than among healthy donors. Sequencing cDNA rather than genomic DNA could over-represent highly expressing activated cells, although activation and CD3 levels did not differ between groups.

The entire isolated RNA was reverse transcribed using the High Capacity cDNA Reverse Transcription Kit, and thus expressed TCRB transcripts were sequenced. Deep immunoSEQ sequencing was applied to naive, central memory and regulatory T cell samples, giving an average of about 3.4 million total reads per sample. Sorted cells were lysed in RLT buffer and RNA was extracted with DNase-treated RNeasy Micro or Mini kits, depending on cell number. To prevent cross-contamination, every cell subset was processed on its own, while patient and healthy donor samples were processed together. TCRB sequences were amplified from cDNA with the immunoSEQ multiplex PCR, producing 87-bp fragments spanning the CDR3 region. Sequencing of the amplicons was done on the Illumina HiSeq platform. On the authors' methods: PCR bias was corrected computationally using synthetic template baselines, and reads within Hamming distance 2 were collapsed, with unmergeable singletons discarded. Reads were aligned to IMGT to assign V, D and J genes, CDR3 length, and insertions or deletions at six rearrangement sites. Within each subset, clonotype counts were normalized to sorted cell number, after which true diversity and Gini coefficients were computed with the tcR R package. The overlap coefficient, calculated on TCRB nucleotide sequences, was used to quantify repertoire sharing. Held by TCRdb, this immuneACCESS table contains in-frame sequences only and omits some clones. Under half of the omission traces to an unresolved V gene where checked; the cause of the rest is unknown. V and J calls and clone size are those listed in that table; D and trimming were worked out from the DNA. For this sample the table gives 300,000 to 350,000 clones, of which 9.3% were detected only once. Together, the top ten hold approximately 1% of the sample.

The TCR comes from a man between 25 and 39 years old with type 1 diabetes. The sequenced sample was central memory CD4+ T cells from blood.

Here the CDR3 is given as CASSRFGSSGNTIYF. The DNA sequence is given as TGCGCCAGCAGCCGGTTCGGGAGCTCTGGAAACACCATATATTTT. The sequence is built from TRBV4-3 and TRBJ1-3; the D gene is not confidently resolved. The germline V gene provides CDR1 LGHNA and CDR2 YSLEER. Trimming at the junction amounts to 4 bases on V and 0 bases on J, and the germline ends lie 10 bases apart. The CDR3 starts with the cysteine, ends with the phenylalanine, and has 15 residues. Only the CDR3 DNA stays, 45 bases, in frame from base 1.